This TCR beta chain was documented in a study of T cell responses to AZD1222 COVID-19 vaccine. Clones were read by immunoSEQ multiplex PCR, and TCRdb kept only the in-frame ones, dropping some. Here the sample spans roughly 200,000 clones, approximately 94% being singletons. Study-level results: There were mostly white British donors and more females than males, and clonal diversity was possibly underestimated. Spike-specific TCRs gained breadth and depth after people received two AZD1222 doses.

Germline lookup yields CDR1 SGHNT and CDR2 YENEEA. The V gene lost 0 bases and the J gene lost 7 bases, with 16 bases spanning the gap. The CDR3 runs to 16 residues. On this clone: What it binds is not known.

Here the sequenced sample was peripheral blood, taken 28 days after the second dose of the MenACWY control vaccine. The V call is TRBV11-3, the J call TRBJ2-1; a weak D match, TRBD2 (6 bases). This TCR was sampled from an adult who received the MenACWY meningococcal vaccine as a control. The CDR3 DNA follows: TGTGCCAGCAGCTTAGAGAGATCGGGAGTTGCAAATGAGCAGTTCTTC. Translating gives CASSLERSGVANEQFF.